The rows below give T cell receptor beta chains drawn from one sample of a study of T-cell memory formation after mild COVID-19. TCRdb itself ran the 5' RACE reads through MiXCR, one entry per CDR3 protein. The sample carries approximately 350,000 distinct CDR3 sequences, about an eighth recorded once. The sample consisted of PBMCs or a T cell subset sorted from them (not recorded which). The receptors were sampled from a man younger than 35 who had mild COVID-19 (a few samples of this study predate the infection). Cell type and time point are not known. The CDR3 runs from the conserved cysteine through the conserved F or W. The order of the fields is clone size, D gene, V gene, J gene, CDR3 length, CDR3 DNA, CDR3 protein. D genes are given only for firm matches. Only part of the rows carry a size: once, few, many, or a class if the clone is expanded.

>-|-|TRBV4-3|TRBJ2-1|15
TGCGCCAGCAGCCAAGACCAGCAACCTCACAATGAGCAGTTCTTC
CASSQDQQPHNEQFF
>many|-|TRBV27|TRBJ2-7|15
TGTGCCAGCAGTGTTAAAGCCGGAGGGCTCTACGAGCAGTACTTC
CASSVKAGGLYEQYF
>-|TRBD1|TRBV18|TRBJ1-6|16
TGTGCCAGCTCACCACGCGAGGGGGCCGATAATTCACCCCTCCACTTT
CASSPREGADNSPLHF
>-|-|TRBV20-1|TRBJ2-5|15
TGCAGTGCCAATCTCTGGCGGGGGCTGGGAGAGACCCAGTACTTC
CSANLWRGLGETQYF
>many|TRBD2|TRBV19|TRBJ2-3|14
TGTGCCAGTACCCGGGGGGGTTTCACAGATACGCAGTATTTT
CASTRGGFTDTQYF
>many|-|TRBV7-9|TRBJ1-2|10
TGTGCCAGCAGCTTGGATGGCTACACCTTC
CASSLDGYTF
>few|TRBD1|TRBV10-1|TRBJ2-1|14
TGCGCCAGCAGTGATAAAAGGGGGCGGGATGAGCAGTTCTTC
CASSDKRGRDEQFF
>few|-|TRBV18|TRBJ1-4|16
TGTGCCAGCTCACCGGGGACGGTTGCAACTAATGAAAAACTGTTTTTT
CASSPGTVATNEKLFF
>-|-|TRBV5-4|TRBJ1-6|13
TGTGCCAGCAGCTTGGGCGGGGACTCACCCCTCCACTTT
CASSLGGDSPLHF
>few|-|TRBV6-6|TRBJ2-3|15
TGTGCCAGCAGTTACGGGCGGCCTTTCACAGATACGCAGTATTTT
CASSYGRPFTDTQYF